These 14 T cell receptor beta chains came from one sample sequenced in a study of liver allograft versus peripheral blood T cells. Study-level background: Transplanted livers held T cell receptor repertoires, and these were compared with repertoires in recipients' peripheral blood.

From the reads, TCRdb called clonotypes with MiXCR, one entry per CDR3 protein. The table records about 2,700 distinct CDR3 sequences, around a sixth of them present only once. These receptors were obtained from a human patient who had a liver transplant. Some T cells may originate from the graft donor.

This clonotype is classed as medium-sized. The rearrangement joins TRBV15 to TRBJ2-1; 10 bases agree with TRBD2. V shed 5 bases and J 10 bases; nucleotides not matched to a gene: 8. The CDR3 is 14 residues long. The germline V gene encodes CDR1 LNHNV and CDR2 YYDKDF (reference sequence). CDR3 region: CATSGLAGALEQFF. The CDR3 nucleotides read TGTGCCACCAGCGGCCTAGCGGGGGCTTTAGAGCAGTTCTTC.

This clonotype was counted once. This likely reflects a read error, since a far larger clone is one base away. This chain uses TRBV28 with TRBJ1-4; D is uncertain. Per germline, CDR1 MDHEN and CDR2 SYDVKM. This CDR3 spans 14 amino acids. CDR3 in amino acids: CASSLGATDEKLFF. The CDR3 nucleotides read TGTGCCAGCAGCTTGGGCGCAACTGATGAAAAACTGTTTTTT.

This clonotype is labeled as medium-sized. The chain carries TRBV6-6 and TRBJ2-7, with 9 bases that match TRBD2. Germline CDR1 is MNHNY and CDR2 is SVGAGI (reference sequence). The CDR3 has 14 amino acids. Germline trimming cut 5 bases from V and 3 bases from J; bases unmatched to any gene: 5. In DNA, the CDR3 is TGTGCCAGCAGTAGGACTAGCGAGAACTACGAGCAGTACTTC. This codes for CASSRTSENYEQYF.

Note on this clonotype: A read error is possible here, since a much larger clone lies one base away. V gene TRBV6-6 combines with J gene TRBJ1-1, with a possible D match to TRBD1 (5 bases). Trimming cost V 8 bases and J 3 bases, with 16 bases left between them. The CDR3 extends over 14 amino acids. The germline gives CDR1 MNHNY, CDR2 SVGAGI (reference sequence). CDR3 sequence reads: CASVNQGGHTEAFF. CDR3 coding DNA: TGTGCCAGCGTAAACCAGGGTGGCCACACTGAAGCTTTCTTT.

This clonotype counts as medium-sized. V usage is TRBV20-1 and J usage is TRBJ1-1; a weak D match, TRBD1 (5 bases). The germline V gene has CDR1 DFQATT and CDR2 SNEGSKA (reference sequence). This CDR3 has 13 amino acids. V gave up 2 bases and J gave up 7 bases, with 14 bases separating them. The CDR3 DNA reads TGCAGTGCTAGATGGGGGGGTGCTTATGAAGCTTTCTTT. It translates to CSARWGGAYEAFF.

By sample fraction, this clonotype is medium-sized. This chain links TRBV10-3 with TRBJ1-1; no definite D call. CDR1 and CDR2 (germline): ENHRY, SYGVKD. Trimming pared 2 bases from V and 1 base from J, leaving 5 bases between. This CDR3 has 13 residues. CDR3 sequence: CAISEGGNTEAFF. CDR3 nucleotide sequence: TGTGCCATCAGTGAGGGAGGGAACACTGAAGCTTTCTTT.

This sequence joins TRBV3-1 and TRBJ2-7; D gene ambiguous. Trimming removed 1 base at V and 1 base at J, with 8 bases between. Germline V CDR1 and CDR2: LGHDT, YNNKEL (reference sequence). The CDR3 runs 14 residues. The CDR3 here is CASSQGQASYEQYF. CDR3 DNA: TGTGCCAGCAGCCAAGGCCAGGCTTCCTACGAGCAGTACTTC.

The chain joins TRBV10-1 to TRBJ2-2, with D tentatively TRBD1 (6 bases). Trimming took 2 bases from V and 5 from J, leaving 9 bases between them. CDR1 is WNHNN, CDR2 SYGVQD, per germline (reference sequence). This CDR3 region has 14 residues. The CDR3 loop is CASSEPRGTGELFF. The CDR3, as DNA: TGCGCCAGCAGTGAGCCCAGGGGTACCGGGGAGCTGTTTTTT.

This clonotype showed up just a few times. This chain joins TRBV9 and TRBJ2-1; 9 bases match TRBD1. V lost 3 bases and J lost 7; bases outside the gene matches: 2. Germline V gives CDR1 SGDLS, CDR2 YYNGEE. The CDR3 is 13 residues long. The CDR3 loop reads CASSEGQGNEQFF. CDR3 nucleotides: TGTGCCAGCAGCGAGGGACAGGGTAATGAGCAGTTCTTC. The entire variable domain, with the rest obtained from reference TRBV9 and TRBJ2-1, is as follows: DSGVTQTPKHLITATGQRVTLRCSPRSGDLSVYWYQQSLDQGLQFLIQYYNGEERAKGNILERFSAQQFPDLHSELNLSSLELGDSALYFCASSEGQGNEQFFGPGTRLTVL.

About this clonotype: A far larger clone is off by one base, so a read error is likely. The chain uses TRBV7-9 and TRBJ1-2; D uncertain. The length of the CDR3 is 13 residues. The V end was cut by 4 bases, the J end by 2 bases, with 8 bases between. CDR1 SEHNR and CDR2 FQNEAQ come from the germline V gene (reference sequence). The chain's CDR3 is CASSSRANYGYTF. The CDR3 region has the DNA TGTGCCAGCAGCTCCCGGGCGAACTATGGCTACACCTTC.

Notes on this clonotype: One base separates it from a far larger clone, so it is likely a read error. V is TRBV29-1 and J is TRBJ2-7; TRBD2 agrees at 11 bases. Trimming removed 5 bases from V and 7 bases from J; junction bases left unmatched: 13. The germline CDR1 and CDR2 sequences are SQVTM and ANQGSEA. This CDR3 comprises 15 residues. The CDR3 DNA is TGCAGCGTTATTCCTAGCGGGGGGCTGGGCAATGAGCAGTACTTC. Translating gives CSVIPSGGLGNEQYF.

By share, this clonotype counts as medium-sized. This rearrangement joins TRBV12-3 or TRBV12-4 to TRBJ1-1; a weak D match, TRBD1 (6 bases). The V and J ends lost 3 bases and 1 base respectively, with 9 bases between them. This CDR3 comprises 14 residues. The CDR3 here is CASSLGTQNTEAFF. DNA for the CDR3: TGTGCCAGCAGTTTGGGGACACAGAACACTGAAGCTTTCTTT.

The chain links TRBV5-1 to TRBJ1-5; 7 nucleotides line up with TRBD1. There are 18 residues in the CDR3. After removal of 0 bases from V and 3 bases from J, the junction contained 12 bases not matched to a gene. CDR1 and CDR2 from the germline V gene are SGHRS and YFSETQ. DNA of the CDR3: TGCGCCAGCAGCTTGGGACAGGGATGGGTATATGTCAATCAGCCCCAGCATTTT. Protein: CASSLGQGWVYVNQPQHF. The complete variable domain, with remaining parts taken from reference TRBV5-1 and TRBJ1-5, reads KAGVTQTPRYLIKTRGQQVTLSCSPISGHRSVSWYQQTPGQGLQFLFEYFSETQRNKGNFPGRFSGRQFSNSRSEMNVSTLELGDSALYLCASSLGQGWVYVNQPQHFGDGTRLSIL.

This clonotype is classed as medium-sized. The CDR3 reads CASSLADSLGTEAFF. The CDR3 DNA sequence: TGTGCCAGCAGTTTAGCGGACAGCCTAGGGACTGAAGCTTTCTTT. The gene calls are TRBV12-3 or TRBV12-4 and TRBJ1-1, with a possible D match to TRBD1 (6 bases). The CDR3 runs 15 residues. V dropped 0 bases and J dropped 5 bases, with 13 bases sitting between them.